Listed here is a single TCR beta chain. No cognate antigen has been identified for it. Per-nucleotide qualities are absent, and no much larger clonotype sits a single base away. The junction shows trimming of 7 bases on V and 7 bases on J, and the gene matches do not reach 19 bases of it. The CDR3 runs 18 residues from the cysteine to the phenylalanine. Solely the CDR3 DNA is kept, with 54 bases framed from the first base. Per the germline V gene, SGHAT is the CDR1 and FQNNGV is the CDR2. Donors were healthy HIV-negative adults with no recently reported acute infections or vaccinations. All donors were Caucasian adults living in Nashville, Tennessee, USA. CD4+ T cells were enriched through magnetic negative selection, after which naive cells were positively selected on CD45RA and the remaining negative fraction served as the memory subset. Blood was obtained by leukapheresis, after which PBMCs were separated by Ficoll-Histopaque density gradient centrifugation and cryopreserved in liquid nitrogen vapor phase. Analytical flow cytometry was used to check the purity and quantity of every magnetically sorted T cell population. Genomic DNA was isolated from each sorted fraction and quantified by UV absorbance on a Nanodrop 2000c.

These data are taken from a study of shared clonotypes between healthy human individuals (dated by TCRdb to the early 2020s). About the study as a whole: A couple of women and a few men aged 18 to 49 years were included in the cohort. Per donor, three plates each were used for CD4 naive and CD4 memory, two for CD8 naive, and one for CD8 memory. To estimate repertoire size and how much clonotype sharing occurs between individuals, the study deeply sequenced the blood TCR repertoires of five healthy adults. To increase sequencing depth and limit assay-specific biases, different laboratories used diverse techniques to prepare libraries and sequence TCR repertoires. Between about 0.85 and 8.9 billion PBMCs per donor were obtained by leukapheresis.

Results the study describes overall, beyond this receptor: Rarefaction of sorted-subset datasets indicated incomplete sequencing despite the large sequencing depth. Because the study included only a small number of donors, the genetic and exposure-history diversity represented was limited. Pairwise subsampling led to the expectation that sequencing depth would affect the degree of clonotype sharing among donors. Sampling was limited to blood, and TCR repertoires in tissue likely differ from TCR repertoires in blood. Larger estimated clonotype richness was generally found for naive subsets than for memory subsets. Higher generation probabilities were observed for clonotypes shared by all four sorted-subset donors than for non-shared clonotypes. Sharing across a few donors was observed for 5% to 6.5% of naive CD4, 3.5% of naive CD8, 2% to 2.5% of memory CD4, and around 0.4% of memory CD8 clonotypes.

Using the deep immunoSEQ assay, TCR CDR3 regions were amplified from genomic DNA by multiplex PCR. Genomic DNA extracted from each cell subset was distributed evenly over all wells of several immunoSEQ 96-well plates, and each plate served as one replicate. Each replicate PCR for sorted subsets received approximately 220 ng genomic DNA, equal to about 30,000 T cell genomes. Purified libraries were measured with a Qubit 3.0 fluorometer, size-checked on a Bioanalyzer 2100, and measured again with the KAPA Library Quantification kit. Every immunoSEQ 96-well plate was sequenced on a dedicated single-read 150-cycle Illumina NextSeq 550 flow cell. Per the authors' processing: Because the immunoSEQ output included only junctional sequences and no quality scores, the filtering could not be the same as the filtering used for full-length reads. To assign V/J genes and CDR3, sequences were annotated using PyIR, a Python wrapper for IgBLAST v1.9, with IMGT germline references. Reads were removed for weak V/J assignments (E-value above 1e-6), missing CDR3, stop codons, out-of-frame junctions, or ambiguous translated residues. V3J clonotypes were defined as sequences sharing the same inferred V gene, J gene, and CDR3 amino acid sequence. Percentage overlap between repertoires was computed as shared unique clonotypes divided by the size of the smaller repertoire. Three approaches were used to assess repertoire richness: RTK rarefaction, the Chao1 estimator, and Recon v2.1 estimates of unobserved clonotypes. Generation probabilities were computed with OLGA for all TCRbeta clonotypes obtained by the gDNA method from a few donors. Entries here come from immuneACCESS through TCRdb and include only in-frame sequences with V and J called. Some clones fail to appear in such tables; in the studies checked, an unresolved V gene covers under half of the shortfall, and the cause of the remainder is unknown. The V and J calls and clone size were taken over from that table, and D and trimming were inferred from the DNA. Across this sample there are about 230,000 clones, with under 80% seen only once. Roughly 10% of the sample lies in the top ten.

Sequenced material: memory CD4+ T cells sorted from blood. The cell subset or site label, read with the paper, signifies: CD45RA-negative fraction. The source is a man aged 25 to 40 in good health. The chain employs TRBV11-2 and TRBJ1-4, with 9 middle bases fitting TRBD1. The nucleotide sequence reads as follows: TGTGCCAGCACACGAATCGGGACAGGGAGCGTTCGGAGTGAAAAACTGTTTTTT. This translates into CASTRIGTGSVRSEKLFF.